A single sample is the source of the 6 T cell receptor beta chains below, sequenced in a study of blood T cell repertoires in COVID-19. Profiling relied on immunoSEQ multiplex PCR, and the TCRdb table lists in-frame clones only, not all of them. Of some 89,000 clones listed, 90% are singletons. The specimen was peripheral blood. These TCRs come from a man between 60 and 75 years old with acute or convalescent COVID-19.

The CDR3 region has the DNA TGCGCCAGCAGCTTGGCCGGATCGGGGAGGGAAGTCGTGGCTTTCTTT. It specifies CASSLAGSGREVVAFF. This rearrangement joins TRBV5-1 to TRBJ1-1; D remains ambiguous. This CDR3 is built from 16 residues. V lost 0 bases to trimming and J lost 11 bases, with 23 bases between them. CDR1 and CDR2 (germline): SGHRS, YFSETQ.

The chain is built from TRBV3-1 (or the pseudogene TRBV3-2) and TRBJ1-6; D unclear. CDR3 length equals 14 residues. The germline V gene encodes CDR1 LGHDT and CDR2 YNNKEL (reference sequence). Trimming removed 1 base from V and 9 bases from J, with 10 bases in between. CDR3: CASSQVEARSPLHF. The CDR3 coding sequence is TGTGCCAGCAGCCAAGTTGAGGCTCGTTCACCCCTCCACTTT.

The chain combines TRBV9 with TRBJ1-1; D perhaps matches TRBD1 (5 bases). CDR1 and CDR2 from the germline V gene are SGDLS and YYNGEE. Trimming cost V 2 bases and J 7 bases, with 15 bases left between them. The CDR3 totals 14 residues. CDR3 DNA sequence: TGTGCCAGCAGCGTCACAACGCTGGGGGGTGAAGCTTTCTTT. It yields the protein CASSVTTLGGEAFF.

V is TRBV6-5 and J is TRBJ1-1; perhaps TRBD1 as D (5 bases). The germline CDR1 and CDR2 sequences are MNHEY and SVGAGI. The V end was cut by 7 bases, the J end by 4 bases, with 19 bases between. The CDR3 has 15 residues. CDR3 region: CASTPPAGRATEAFF. DNA of the CDR3: TGTGCCAGCACCCCCCCCGCAGGGAGGGCCACTGAAGCTTTCTTT.

This sequence joins TRBV19 and TRBJ1-1, with TRBD1 identical over 12 bases. Losses at the gene ends were 5 bases for V and 5 bases for J; bases not matched to a gene: 6. Germline assignment: CDR1 LNHDA and CDR2 SQIVND (reference sequence). This CDR3 region has 15 residues. The CDR3 coding sequence is TGTGCCAGTAGTGTCCTGGGACAGGGGGCAACTGAAGCTTTCTTT. As protein: CASSVLGQGATEAFF.

The V call is TRBV25-1, the J call TRBJ1-6; 9 bases fit TRBD1. The V segment lost 6 bases and the J segment 6 bases; nucleotides outside the gene matches: 3. Germline CDR1 and CDR2: MGHDK and SYGVNS. This CDR3 has 14 residues. CDR3 DNA sequence: TGTGCCAGCAGGGACAGGGGCATTAATTCACCCCTCCACTTT. It translates to CASRDRGINSPLHF.